This TCR beta chain derives from a study of T cells in Graves' hyperthyroidism and ophthalmopathy. General study results and limits: Blood also showed most of the thyroid clonotypes that were expanded above 0.001.

This clonotype was counted many times. No antigen is known for it. Each diagnosis was grounded in clinical symptoms, serum thyroxine and TRAb, thyroid ultrasound, and orbital computed tomography. Fresh peripheral blood, more than 9 ml, yielded the PBMCs. The CDR3 regions of TCR beta were amplified from RNA transcripts. The primer set for the first-round RT-PCR of the TCR CDR3 was HTBI. TCRdb re-analysed the multiplex PCR reads in MiXCR, keeping a single row per CDR3 protein. Among under 450,000 distinct CDR3 sequences listed, more than 15% were seen once. The receptor's source is a woman between 18 and 29 years old with Graves' hyperthyroidism. The sequenced material came from blood.

CDR3 DNA sequence: TGTGCCAGCAGCCCTAGCGGGAGGACGTCTACCTACGAGCAGTACTTC. This sequence encodes CASSPSGRTSTYEQYF. The chain couples TRBV11-3 to TRBJ2-7; TRBD2 agrees at 11 bases. The CDR3 is made up of 16 amino acids. The germline V gene encodes CDR1 SGHNT and CDR2 YENEEA. V was pared by 5 bases and J by 2 bases, with 8 bases of the junction left unmatched.